This T cell receptor (beta chain) derives from a study of shared T cell receptors in the human thymus. This clone was seen only a few times. CDR1 is MNHNS and CDR2 is SASEGT in the germline V gene. The CDR3 covers 14 residues. V gave up 5 bases and J gave up 8 bases, with 16 bases separating them. The assay was immunoSEQ multiplex PCR, and TCRdb's table has in-frame clones only and misses some. The sample lists about 540,000 clones; 70% to 80% were seen once. This same sample was also part of a study on human thymus T cells. This second report adds: Healthy Finnish infants undergoing corrective surgery for congenital heart defects provided the donor material.

This TCR derives from a boy under two years old with a congenital heart defect. The chain has TRBV6-1 and TRBJ2-1, with a weak D call TRBD2 (5 bases). Sequences were obtained from thymocytes. The CDR3 nucleotides are TGTGCCAGCAGTTGTAAGGGAAGGACTGATGAGCAGTTCTTC. Translated: CASSCKGRTDEQFF.